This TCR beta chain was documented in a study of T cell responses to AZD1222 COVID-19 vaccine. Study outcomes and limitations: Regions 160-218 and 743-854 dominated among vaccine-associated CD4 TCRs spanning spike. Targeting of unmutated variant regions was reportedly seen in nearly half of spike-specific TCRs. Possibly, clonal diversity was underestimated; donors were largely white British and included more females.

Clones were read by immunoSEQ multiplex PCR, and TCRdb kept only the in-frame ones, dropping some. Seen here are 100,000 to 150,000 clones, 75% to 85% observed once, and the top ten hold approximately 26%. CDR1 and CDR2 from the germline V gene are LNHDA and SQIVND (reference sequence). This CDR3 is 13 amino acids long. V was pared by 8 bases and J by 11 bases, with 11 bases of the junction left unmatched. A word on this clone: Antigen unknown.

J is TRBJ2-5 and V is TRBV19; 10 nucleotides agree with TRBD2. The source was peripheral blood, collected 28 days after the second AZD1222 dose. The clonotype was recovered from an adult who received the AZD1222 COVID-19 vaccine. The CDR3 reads CASGFSGGLSQYF. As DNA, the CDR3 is TGTGCCAGTGGGTTTAGCGGGGGGCTCTCACAGTACTTC.